The 27 T cell receptor beta chains given below trace back to one sample, sequenced in a study of Graves' ophthalmopathy and Graves' hyperthyroidism. Amplified TCR beta CDR3 regions were obtained using RNA transcripts as template. An opening RT-PCR round employed HTBI primers and preceded a second-round multiplex PCR. Each CDR3 protein gets one entry after TCRdb re-called the multiplex PCR reads with MiXCR. Counted here are approximately 150,000 distinct CDR3 sequences, 39% occurring once; the ten biggest clones make up less than 9.5%. Source material: peripheral blood. These receptors all stem from a man aged 25 to 40 with Graves' ophthalmopathy.

This clonotype has a count of ten or more. The V call is TRBV6-2 or TRBV6-3, the J call TRBJ2-2; 7 nucleotides line up with TRBD2. CDR3 length equals 14 residues. The V gene's germline CDR1 is MNHEY and CDR2 SVGEGT. J lost 4 bases, V lost 6 bases, and 5 bases had no gene match. The CDR3: CASSLAEFTGELFF. CDR3 DNA sequence: TGTGCCAGCAGCCTAGCGGAGTTCACCGGGGAGCTGTTTTTT.

This clonotype has ten or more counts. The chain uses TRBV7-2 and TRBJ2-7; TRBD2 matches 7 bases. V gave up 3 bases and J gave up 6 bases; unmatched junction bases: 5. Looked up from germline, CDR1 is SGHTA and CDR2 is FQGNSA. This CDR3 contains 13 residues. In DNA, the CDR3 is TGTGCCAGCAGCTTGGGCGGGAGATCCGAGCAGTACTTC. This codes for CASSLGGRSEQYF.

This rearrangement joins TRBV27 to TRBJ2-2; TRBD2 might be the D (6 bases). CDR1 and CDR2 (germline): MNHEY, SMNVEV (reference sequence). The CDR3 has 17 amino acids. Trimming took 3 bases from V and 1 from J, leaving 15 bases between them. The CDR3 nucleotides read TGTGCCAGCAGTTTCCATCCGGTAGCGGTGAACACCGGGGAGCTGTTTTTT. This gives the protein CASSFHPVAVNTGELFF.

This clonotype showed up many times. The gene calls are TRBV6-5 and TRBJ2-7; no clear D. With 7 bases removed from V and 3 bases from J, the gap between germline ends came to 16 bases. The CDR3 sequence is 14 residues long. Per the germline V gene, CDR1 is MNHEY and CDR2 is SVGAGI. The CDR3 DNA sequence: TGTGCCAGCACCGCAAGCCATCCTTTCTACGAGCAGTACTTC. This sequence encodes CASTASHPFYEQYF.

This chain connects TRBV12-3 or TRBV12-4 to TRBJ1-2, with D perhaps TRBD1 (6 bases). The CDR3 runs 14 residues. V dropped 5 bases and J dropped 5 bases, with 15 bases sitting between them. CDR3 protein: CASSKAGQGYGYTF. The CDR3 bases are TGTGCCAGCAGTAAGGCGGGGCAGGGGTATGGCTACACCTTC.

Many counts were recorded for this clonotype. The chain employs TRBV10-3 and TRBJ1-2, with D perhaps TRBD1 (5 bases). Trimming shortened V by 2 bases and J by 9 bases, and 16 bases separated the two germline ends. The CDR3 extends over 14 amino acids. The V gene's germline CDR1 is ENHRY and CDR2 SYGVKD. This CDR3 is CAISEGTTSWSYTF. The CDR3 region has the DNA TGTGCCATCAGTGAGGGGACTACTTCTTGGAGCTACACCTTC.

This clonotype was counted between two and nine times. This chain joins TRBV15 and TRBJ2-7, with 7 nucleotides matching TRBD1. Unmatched junction bases numbered 8, after V lost 5 bases and J lost 1 base. CDR3 length equals 15 residues. The V gene's germline CDR1 is LNHNV and CDR2 YYDKDF (reference sequence). The chain's CDR3 is CATSGRQGLSYEQYF. DNA of the CDR3: TGTGCCACCAGCGGGAGACAGGGCCTATCCTACGAGCAGTACTTC.

This clonotype was found many times. V and J are TRBV30 and TRBJ2-7; the D gene is possibly TRBD2 (5 bases). Germline CDR1 is GTSNPN and CDR2 is SVGIG (reference sequence). The CDR3 is made up of 11 amino acids. Trimming removed 8 bases at V and 6 bases at J, with 14 bases between. The CDR3 DNA sequence: TGTGCCGCCAAATACCGGGGCGAGCAGTACTTC. Its protein product is CAAKYRGEQYF.

This clonotype was recorded at least ten times. The chain carries TRBV3-1 and TRBJ2-7; the D is unclear. The V end was cut by 3 bases, the J end by 6 bases, with 9 bases between. This CDR3 region has 12 residues. Per germline, CDR1 LGHDT and CDR2 YNNKEL (reference sequence). DNA of the CDR3: TGTGCCAGCAGCCAGCCACATGGCGAGCAGTACTTC. It translates to CASSQPHGEQYF.

The rearrangement uses TRBV5-1 and TRBJ2-7, with TRBD2 matching 13 bases. The CDR3 covers 15 residues. V gave up 4 bases and J gave up 5 bases; unmatched junction bases: 6. The germline CDR1 and CDR2 sequences are SGHRS and YFSETQ. CDR3: CASSPQTSGRDEQYF. The CDR3 nucleotides are TGCGCCAGCAGCCCCCAAACTAGCGGGAGGGACGAGCAGTACTTC.

There are many counts of this clonotype. The V call is TRBV30, the J call TRBJ1-5, with D unclear. The length of the CDR3 is 13 residues. V was shortened by 0 bases and J by 4 bases, with 7 bases between the two germline ends. In germline, CDR1 is GTSNPN, CDR2 SVGIG (reference sequence). CDR3 sequence reads: CAWSVQDNQPQHF. DNA for the CDR3: TGTGCCTGGAGTGTACAAGATAATCAGCCCCAGCATTTT.

This clonotype appeared a few times. CDR3 nucleotides: TGTGCCAGCAGTACAGAGAACAGGGGGGAGAAGGCTGAAGCTTTCTTT. Protein: CASSTENRGEKAEAFF. The chain employs TRBV28 and TRBJ1-1; 8 bases agree with TRBD1. CDR1 and CDR2 (germline): MDHEN, SYDVKM. Germline trimming cut 5 bases from V and 6 bases from J; bases unmatched to any gene: 14. The CDR3 consists of 16 residues.

There are many counts of this clonotype. The chain combines TRBV10-3 with TRBJ1-2; TRBD1 matches at 8 bases. The CDR3 is 16 amino acids. CDR1 is ENHRY, CDR2 SYGVKD, per germline. Losses at the gene ends were 11 bases for V and 3 bases for J; bases not matched to a gene: 17. The CDR3 nucleotides are TGTGCCTCCAGGGGGCTTATAGGCCATTCGGACTATGGCTACACCTTC. Encoded protein: CASRGLIGHSDYGYTF.

The rearrangement links TRBV7-2 to TRBJ2-4, with unresolved D. The germline V gene encodes CDR1 SGHTA and CDR2 FQGNSA. V was cut by 4 bases and J by 0 bases, with 13 bases left in between. This CDR3 comprises 16 residues. The CDR3 DNA follows: TGTGCCAGCAGCTCCAGACCGATTACAGCCAAAAACATTCAGTACTTC. It specifies CASSSRPITAKNIQYF.

This clonotype was picked up many times. This chain connects TRBV27 to TRBJ2-5, with no clear D. CDR1 is MNHEY, CDR2 SMNVEV, per germline (reference sequence). The CDR3 covers 14 residues. Trimming cost V 2 bases and J 1 base, with 8 bases left between them. The CDR3 DNA follows: TGTGCCAGCAGTTTAACCCCTATCCAAGAGACCCAGTACTTC. It is translated as CASSLTPIQETQYF.

This clonotype was seen a single time. The V and J genes are TRBV6-1 and TRBJ2-7; D not resolved. The germline CDR1 and CDR2 sequences are MNHNS and SASEGT. The CDR3 totals 15 residues. The V gene lost 5 bases and the J gene lost 4 bases, with 18 bases spanning the gap. CDR3 sequence (DNA): TGTGCCAGCAGTCCCGAAGGCTTGCCGAGGTACGAGCAGTACTTC. This gives the protein CASSPEGLPRYEQYF.

The rearrangement links TRBV6-2 or TRBV6-3 to TRBJ2-7; TRBD1 agrees at 7 bases. V lost 2 bases, J lost 3 bases, and 13 bases stayed unmatched. The CDR3 totals 17 residues. The germline V gene has CDR1 MNHEY and CDR2 SVGEGT. CDR3 DNA sequence: TGTGCCAGCAGTTACCGGTCCGCCGGGACAGAGTTCTACGAGCAGTACTTC. Translating gives CASSYRSAGTEFYEQYF.

This clonotype occurred many times. The chain joins TRBV6-5 to TRBJ2-6; D remains ambiguous. V gave up 6 bases and J gave up 0 bases, with 9 bases separating them. The CDR3 is made up of 15 amino acids. Germline values: CDR1 MNHEY, CDR2 SVGAGI. In DNA, the CDR3 is TGTGCCAGCAGATCCATGAGCTCTGGGGCCAACGTCCTGACTTTC. This encodes CASRSMSSGANVLTF.

This clonotype was counted many times. The V and J genes are TRBV15 and TRBJ1-1; perhaps TRBD1 as D (6 bases). The V end lost 6 bases, the J end lost 5 bases, and 13 bases lay between the germline ends. The length of the CDR3 is 13 residues. Germline V gene data show CDR1 as LNHNV and CDR2 as YYDKDF (reference sequence). In DNA form, the CDR3 reads TGTGCCACCAGACAGGGATCGGTAACTGAAGCTTTCTTT. Amino acid sequence: CATRQGSVTEAFF.

This clonotype has just one count. The chain uses TRBV12-3 or TRBV12-4 and TRBJ2-5, with D unclear. V lost 10 bases to trimming and J lost 4 bases, with 16 bases between them. There are 13 residues in the CDR3. The CDR3 coding sequence is TGTGCCACCGGCAATGGGCCCGGAGAGACCCAGTACTTC. This gives the protein CATGNGPGETQYF.

This CDR3 is CASSLAEPYGYTF. CDR3 in DNA: TGCGCCAGCAGCTTGGCAGAACCCTATGGCTACACCTTC. The genes are TRBV5-1 and TRBJ1-2; D gene uncertain. V lost 0 bases, J lost 4 bases, and 7 bases lay in between. This CDR3 has 13 amino acids. Germline V lookup: CDR1 SGHRS, CDR2 YFSETQ.

This clonotype was detected many times. The chain is built from TRBV6-2 or TRBV6-3 and TRBJ1-5; D call uncertain. The length of the CDR3 is 13 residues. V lost 6 bases and J 0 bases, leaving 6 bases between the germline ends. Germline loops: CDR1 MNHEY, CDR2 SVGEGT. In DNA, the CDR3 is TGTGCCAGCAGCCCGAATAGCAATCAGCCCCAGCATTTT. Amino acids: CASSPNSNQPQHF.

This clonotype was recorded many times. The rearrangement links TRBV29-1 to TRBJ2-5; D gene ambiguous. Germline values: CDR1 SQVTM, CDR2 ANQGSEA. The CDR3 totals 10 residues. V was trimmed by 7 bases and J by 5 bases, leaving 8 bases between them. CDR3: CSGRVETQYF. CDR3 DNA sequence: TGCAGCGGACGGGTGGAGACCCAGTACTTC.

This clonotype was counted at least ten times. The rearrangement links TRBV24-1 to TRBJ1-1, with D uncertain. V was cut by 5 bases and J by 0 bases, with 15 bases left in between. The CDR3 is made up of 16 amino acids. The V gene's germline CDR1 is KGHDR and CDR2 SFDVKD. This CDR3 is CATSVRLRRLNTEAFF. The CDR3 DNA reads TGTGCCACCAGTGTCCGACTTCGGAGATTGAACACTGAAGCTTTCTTT.

This clonotype was found many times. The chain combines TRBV12-3 or TRBV12-4 with TRBJ1-1; TRBD1 agrees at 10 bases. CDR3 length equals 12 residues. Trimming at V came to 6 bases and at J to 11 bases, leaving 6 bases not matched to a gene. The CDR3 DNA follows: TGTGCCAGCAGCCTAGGACAGGGGGGCGCTTTCTTT. It encodes CASSLGQGGAFF.

The V call is TRBV9, the J call TRBJ2-2; D unresolved. The V gene's germline CDR1 is SGDLS and CDR2 YYNGEE. The CDR3 has 12 amino acids. Trimming took off 0 bases at V and 8 bases at J, with 5 bases between the two ends. In nucleotides, the CDR3 is TGTGCCAGCAGCGTAGGGCAAGGGGAGCTGTTTTTT. Its protein is CASSVGQGELFF.

This clonotype was found many times. The rearrangement links TRBV20-1 to TRBJ2-7; the D is unclear. The CDR3 has 14 amino acids. Germline V gene data show CDR1 as DFQATT and CDR2 as SNEGSKA (reference sequence). V was pared by 0 bases and J by 1 base, with 10 bases between. CDR3 in amino acids: CSARDRQVSYEQYF. The CDR3 nucleotides read TGCAGTGCTAGAGATCGGCAAGTATCCTACGAGCAGTACTTC.